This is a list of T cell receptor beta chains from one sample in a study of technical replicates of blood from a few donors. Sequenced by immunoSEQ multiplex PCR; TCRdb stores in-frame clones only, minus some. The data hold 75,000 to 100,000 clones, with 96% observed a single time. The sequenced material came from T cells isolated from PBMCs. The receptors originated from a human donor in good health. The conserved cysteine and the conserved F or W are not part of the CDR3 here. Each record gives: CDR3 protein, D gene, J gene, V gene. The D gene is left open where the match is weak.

cdr3_aa: ATSRLNTEAF
d_call: .
j_call: TRBJ1-1
v_call: TRBV15

cdr3_aa: ASSIEGQDSSYEQY
d_call: TRBD1
j_call: TRBJ2-7
v_call: TRBV19

cdr3_aa: ASSPQGSFLMNTEAF
d_call: .
j_call: TRBJ1-1
v_call: TRBV18

cdr3_aa: ASSLGREVINIQY
d_call: TRBD2
j_call: TRBJ2-4
v_call: TRBV19

cdr3_aa: SVEDPGQPQH
d_call: .
j_call: TRBJ1-5
v_call: TRBV29-1

cdr3_aa: ASSELTSYEQY
d_call: .
j_call: TRBJ2-7
v_call: TRBV2

cdr3_aa: ASSKTSGSNEQY
d_call: TRBD2
j_call: TRBJ2-7
v_call: TRBV19

cdr3_aa: AWSMDRGHEQY
d_call: TRBD1
j_call: TRBJ2-7
v_call: TRBV30

cdr3_aa: ASSLGGGRDNEQF
d_call: .
j_call: TRBJ2-1
v_call: TRBV5-1

cdr3_aa: AWRDDREVQPQH
d_call: TRBD1
j_call: TRBJ1-5
v_call: TRBV30

cdr3_aa: ASSLFGQGGLYEQY
d_call: .
j_call: TRBJ2-7
v_call: TRBV5-5

cdr3_aa: ASSPVQGSYGYT
d_call: TRBD1
j_call: TRBJ1-2
v_call: TRBV18

cdr3_aa: SVRAGGQGDIQY
d_call: TRBD1
j_call: TRBJ2-4
v_call: TRBV29-1

cdr3_aa: ASSRQFNQPQH
d_call: .
j_call: TRBJ1-5
v_call: TRBV28

cdr3_aa: ASSHQRELDEQF
d_call: TRBD2
j_call: TRBJ2-1
v_call: TRBV4-3

cdr3_aa: ASSHFLVSSYNEQF
d_call: .
j_call: TRBJ2-1
v_call: TRBV11-2

cdr3_aa: ASRIGQTNTEAF
d_call: .
j_call: TRBJ1-1
v_call: TRBV2

cdr3_aa: ASSSLAGAFNEQF
d_call: TRBD2
j_call: TRBJ2-1
v_call: TRBV19

cdr3_aa: ASSTGQGSYGYT
d_call: TRBD1
j_call: TRBJ1-2
v_call: TRBV19

cdr3_aa: ASSVEEREGHDEQY
d_call: TRBD2
j_call: TRBJ2-7
v_call: TRBV9

cdr3_aa: ASGQGRYSSYNEQF
d_call: .
j_call: TRBJ2-1
v_call: TRBV19

cdr3_aa: ASSYSTGEWNGELF
d_call: TRBD1
j_call: TRBJ2-2
v_call: TRBV6-5

cdr3_aa: ASSYWTGGDIQY
d_call: TRBD1
j_call: TRBJ2-4
v_call: TRBV5-4

cdr3_aa: ATAEAYNEQF
d_call: .
j_call: TRBJ2-1
v_call: TRBV6-5

cdr3_aa: ASSHRGGGTDTQY
d_call: TRBD2
j_call: TRBJ2-3
v_call: TRBV5-4

cdr3_aa: ASSEILREQY
d_call: .
j_call: TRBJ2-7
v_call: TRBV6-1

cdr3_aa: SVGRQAGTEAF
d_call: .
j_call: TRBJ1-1
v_call: TRBV29-1

cdr3_aa: ASSIGGDTEAF
d_call: .
j_call: TRBJ1-1
v_call: TRBV19

cdr3_aa: ASSRTSGIYEQY
d_call: TRBD2
j_call: TRBJ2-7
v_call: TRBV6-1

cdr3_aa: AISESGTDPYEQY
d_call: TRBD1
j_call: TRBJ2-7
v_call: TRBV10-3

cdr3_aa: ASSIGSAYEQY
d_call: .
j_call: TRBJ2-7
v_call: TRBV19